This T cell receptor (beta chain) stems from a study of PD-L1 blockade in urothelial cancer. Repertoires were generated with immunoSEQ multiplex PCR, while TCRdb's copy carries only in-frame clones and drops some. The table shows some 71,000 clones, with approximately 86% occurring only once. Time point given: pretreatment peripheral blood. Sample contribution per patient ranged from 1 to 8, covering pretreatment and on-treatment. The germline CDR1 and CDR2 sequences are SGHRS and YFSETQ. The CDR3 has 15 amino acids. Trimming took off 3 bases at V and 2 bases at J, with 14 bases between the two ends. The chain joins TRBV5-1 to TRBJ2-5; tentatively, D is TRBD1 (5 bases). The sequencing used PBMCs, collected around atezolizumab (anti-PD-L1) treatment. The sequence was collected from a man aged 55 to 69 with urothelial cancer. The CDR3 DNA reads as TGCGCCAGCAGCTCCCTAGGGGCCCCTCAAGAGACCCAGTACTTC. It specifies CASSSLGAPQETQYF.